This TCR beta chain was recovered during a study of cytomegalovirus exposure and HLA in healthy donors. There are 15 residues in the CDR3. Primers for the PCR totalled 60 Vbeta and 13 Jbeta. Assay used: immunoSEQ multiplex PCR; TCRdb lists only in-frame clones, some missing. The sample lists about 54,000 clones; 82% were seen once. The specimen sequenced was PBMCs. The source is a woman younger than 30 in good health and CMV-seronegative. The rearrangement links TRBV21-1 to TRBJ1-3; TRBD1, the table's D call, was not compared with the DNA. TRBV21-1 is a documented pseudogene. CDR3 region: CASSSGTGAGNTIYF. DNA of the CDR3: TGTGCCAGCAGCTCCGGGACAGGGGCAGGAAACACCATATATTTT.